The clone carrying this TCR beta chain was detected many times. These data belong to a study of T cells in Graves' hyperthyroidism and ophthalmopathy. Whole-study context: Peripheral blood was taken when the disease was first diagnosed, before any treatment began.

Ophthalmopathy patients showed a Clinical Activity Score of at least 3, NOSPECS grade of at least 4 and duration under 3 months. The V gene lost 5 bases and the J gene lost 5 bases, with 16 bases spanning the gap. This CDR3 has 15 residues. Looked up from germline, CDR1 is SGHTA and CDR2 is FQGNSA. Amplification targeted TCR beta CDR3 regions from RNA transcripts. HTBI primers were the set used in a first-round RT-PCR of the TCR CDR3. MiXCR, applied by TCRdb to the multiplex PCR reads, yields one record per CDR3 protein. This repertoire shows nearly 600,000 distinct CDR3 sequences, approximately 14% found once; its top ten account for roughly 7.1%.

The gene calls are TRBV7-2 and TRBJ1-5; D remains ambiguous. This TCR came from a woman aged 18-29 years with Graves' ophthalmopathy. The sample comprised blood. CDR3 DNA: TGTGCCAGCAGCCCCTATTTGTGGGAGGATCAGCCCCAGCATTTT. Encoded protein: CASSPYLWEDQPQHF.